The 21 T cell receptor beta chains presented below share a single source sample, sequenced in a study of shared clonotypes between healthy human individuals. TCRdb's table, derived via immunoSEQ multiplex PCR, lists solely in-frame clones and lacks some. Of around 2,000,000 clones in the sample, roughly 91% are singletons; the top ten hold about 1.8%. Naive CD8 isolation took CD45RO-negative cells positively selected for CCR7 and excluded terminally differentiated effector memory CD45RA+ cells. Sample: naive CD8+ T cells from PBMCs. The source of these receptors is a man between 18 and 29 years old in good health. Some clones in this sample may be carry-over from other donors' samples.

The chain's CDR3 is CASSPGTSGIREFF. CDR3 coding DNA: TGTGCCAGCAGTCCGGGGACTAGCGGGATCCGGGAGTTCTTC. The V gene is TRBV28, the J gene TRBJ2-1; 13 nucleotides agree with TRBD2. Losses at the gene ends were 5 bases for V and 14 bases for J; bases not matched to a gene: 9. Germline-derived CDR1 and CDR2 are MDHEN and SYDVKM. CDR3 size: 14 residues.

Remarks on this clone: A read error may produce the germline difference seen at one junction end. The gene calls are TRBV11-2 and TRBJ2-7; 7 bases map to TRBD1. This CDR3 has 14 amino acids. From germline, CDR1 is SGHAT and CDR2 FQNNGV. The CDR3 DNA follows: TGTGCCAGCAGATTAGTAGGGACAGTCCACGAGCAGTACTTC. This codes for CASRLVGTVHEQYF. Filled out from reference TRBV11-2 and TRBJ2-7, the complete variable domain reads EAGVAQSPRYKIIEKRQSVAFWCNPISGHATLYWYQQILGQGPKLLIQFQNNGVVDDSQLPKDRFSAERLKGVDSTLKIQPAKLEDSAVYLCASRLVGTVHEQYFGPGTRLTVT.

The rearrangement links TRBV7-9 to TRBJ2-3; maybe TRBD1 (5 bases). The CDR3 sequence is 12 residues long. The V gene's germline CDR1 is SEHNR and CDR2 FQNEAQ (reference sequence). With 4 bases removed from V and 6 bases from J, the gap between germline ends came to 8 bases. The CDR3 sequence is CASSWGSDTQYF. Here the CDR3 DNA reads TGTGCCAGCAGCTGGGGCTCGGATACGCAGTATTTT.

The rearrangement joins TRBV11-2 to TRBJ1-1; D is uncertain. The CDR3 length is 14 residues. Trimming left V 5 bases short and J 1 base short, with 11 bases between. Germline-derived CDR1 and CDR2 are SGHAT and FQNNGV. The DNA for the CDR3 is TGTGCCAGCAGCCCGGCGGGCTGGAACACTGAAGCTTTCTTT. Amino acid sequence: CASSPAGWNTEAFF.

In DNA form, the CDR3 reads TGTGCCAGCATGCAGATTAATGCAAACTATGGCTACACCTTC. Its translation: CASMQINANYGYTF. The chain couples TRBV11-3 to TRBJ1-2; D is unresolved. Germline assignment: CDR1 SGHNT and CDR2 YENEEA. CDR3 length: 14 residues. Trimming removed 7 bases from V and 2 bases from J, with 14 bases in between.

The chain recombines TRBV4-1 with TRBJ1-1; D perhaps matches TRBD1 (5 bases). The CDR3 is 16 residues long. V shed 7 bases and J shed 1 base, with 19 bases lying between them. Looked up from germline, CDR1 is MGHRA and CDR2 is YSYEKL. The CDR3 DNA reads TGCGCCAGCACCCCGATCCCGGGACGGGGGAACACTGAAGCTTTCTTT. This translates into CASTPIPGRGNTEAFF.

The rearrangement links TRBV7-9 to TRBJ2-3; a weak D match, TRBD2 (6 bases). Germline CDR1 and CDR2: SEHNR and FQNEAQ (reference sequence). This CDR3 has 15 residues. V was cut by 5 bases and J by 0 bases, with 12 bases left in between. CDR3 nucleotides: TGTGCCAGCAGCCAGGACTACTCTAGCACAGATACGCAGTATTTT. Protein sequence: CASSQDYSSTDTQYF. Combining the CDR3 with reference TRBV7-9 and TRBJ2-3 gives the whole variable domain DTGVSQNPRHKITKRGQNVTFRCDPISEHNRLYWYRQTLGQGPEFLTYFQNEAQLEKSRLLSDRFSAERPKGSFSTLEIQRTEQGDSAMYLCASSQDYSSTDTQYFGPGTRLTVL.

The CDR3 nucleotides are TGTGCCAGTCATCGGGATCCGGGACAGGACGTAGATGAAGCTTTCTTT. The encoded protein is CASHRDPGQDVDEAFF. The J gene is TRBJ1-1, the V gene TRBV19, with 8 bases that match TRBD1. The CDR3 length is 16 residues. Per germline, CDR1 LNHDA and CDR2 SQIVND (reference sequence). The trim removed 8 bases at V and 7 bases at J, leaving 18 bases unmatched.

CDR3 sequence reads: CASSSGNRGYEQYF. CDR3 DNA sequence: TGTGCCAGCAGCTCGGGGAACAGGGGTTACGAGCAGTACTTC. J is TRBJ2-7 and V is TRBV7-6; 7 bases line up with TRBD1. The CDR3 runs 14 residues. Trimming took 4 bases from V and 4 from J; bases not matched to a gene: 7. The germline V gene has CDR1 SGHVS and CDR2 FNYEAQ.

In its sample, this clone was seen once. The chain combines TRBV4-1 with TRBJ2-6; D unclear. Trimming pared 4 bases from V and 0 bases from J, leaving 4 bases between. Germline V gene lookup returns CDR1 MGHRA and CDR2 YSYEKL. The CDR3 has 14 amino acids. The CDR3 nucleotides read TGCGCCAGCAGCCTGATCTCTGGGGCCAACGTCCTGACTTTC. The encoded protein is CASSLISGANVLTF.

The J gene is TRBJ2-3, the V gene TRBV14; a weak D match, TRBD2 (6 bases). CDR3 size: 17 residues. V lost 1 base and J 0 bases, leaving 14 bases between the germline ends. The germline V gene encodes CDR1 SGHDN and CDR2 FVKESK. The CDR3 region has the DNA TGTGCCAGCAGCCAAGGACTAGTATATTCTAGCACAGATACGCAGTATTTT. Translation: CASSQGLVYSSTDTQYF.

This chain links TRBV7-8 with TRBJ2-1; 8 nucleotides line up with TRBD2. The germline V gene has CDR1 SGHVS and CDR2 FQNEAQ. V lost 3 bases and J lost 7; bases outside the gene matches: 2. There are 13 residues in the CDR3. For the CDR3, the DNA is TGTGCCAGCAGCTTCACTAGCGGTAATGAGCAGTTCTTC. It codes for CASSFTSGNEQFF.

V gene TRBV2 combines with J gene TRBJ2-1; D remains unclear. V shed 3 bases and J shed 9 bases, with 12 bases lying between them. The CDR3 has 13 residues. Germline V lookup: CDR1 SNHLY, CDR2 FYNNEI. CDR3 region: CASSEDLRVEQFF. DNA for the CDR3: TGTGCCAGCAGTGAGGACCTAAGGGTTGAGCAGTTCTTC.

V is TRBV10-3 and J is TRBJ2-2; either TRBD1 or TRBD2 may supply D (5 bases each). The germline V and J ends were trimmed by 2 bases and 3 bases, with 13 bases remaining between them. This CDR3 has 16 residues. CDR1 ENHRY and CDR2 SYGVKD come from the germline V gene. The CDR3 loop reads CAISEAGARDTGELFF. The CDR3 DNA reads TGTGCCATCAGTGAGGCCGGGGCCCGGGACACCGGGGAGCTGTTTTTT.

This chain uses TRBV9 with TRBJ2-5; TRBD1 agrees at 9 bases. Germline CDR1 and CDR2: SGDLS and YYNGEE. The V gene end was trimmed by 0 bases and the J gene end by 5 bases; junction bases not matched to a gene: 2. CDR3 length: 14 residues. CDR3 residues: CASSVDRGPETQYF. CDR3 DNA: TGTGCCAGCAGCGTAGACAGGGGGCCGGAGACCCAGTACTTC.

This chain connects TRBV25-1 to TRBJ2-7; 8 nucleotides line up with TRBD2. CDR1 is MGHDK and CDR2 is SYGVNS in the germline V gene. The J segment lost 7 bases and the V segment lost 1 base, leaving 6 bases of the junction unmatched. The CDR3 has 14 residues. The CDR3 nucleotides read TGTGCCAGCAGTGAATCGGGGGGGCTCTTAGAGCAGTACTTC. It yields the protein CASSESGGLLEQYF.

The chain has TRBV4-3 and TRBJ2-1, with D unresolved. The CDR3 contains 17 residues. Germline loops: CDR1 LGHNA, CDR2 YSLEER. Trimming took off 0 bases at V and 4 bases at J, with 16 bases between the two ends. The CDR3 loop is CASSQETPPGIYNEQFF. CDR3 bases: TGCGCCAGCAGCCAAGAAACGCCGCCGGGTATATACAATGAGCAGTTCTTC.

The CDR3 sequence is CASSDPLAEPGDTQYF. CDR3 sequence (DNA): TGTGCCAGCAGTGACCCCTTAGCGGAGCCGGGGGATACGCAGTATTTT. The chain is built from TRBV25-1 and TRBJ2-3, with D perhaps matching TRBD2 (6 bases). This CDR3 spans 16 amino acids. CDR1 and CDR2 from the germline V gene are MGHDK and SYGVNS. Trimming removed 3 bases at V and 6 bases at J, with 19 bases between.

In the case of this clone: The sample contains more than one DNA sequence encoding this CDR3. The V and J genes are TRBV11-3 and TRBJ2-1; TRBD2 might be the D (6 bases). The CDR3 covers 14 residues. With 4 bases removed from V and 3 bases from J, the gap between germline ends came to 10 bases. CDR1 SGHNT and CDR2 YENEEA come from the germline V gene. The CDR3 region has the DNA TGTGCCAGCAGCTCCCGGGACTTCTACAATGAGCAGTTCTTC. This sequence encodes CASSSRDFYNEQFF.

This chain joins TRBV7-9 and TRBJ1-5; 7 nucleotides line up with TRBD1. The germline V gene encodes CDR1 SEHNR and CDR2 FQNEAQ (reference sequence). V lost 5 bases and J lost 8; bases outside the gene matches: 6. The CDR3 has 13 residues. CDR3 in DNA: TGTGCCAGCAGCCCTAAGCAGGGGGAGCCCCAGCATTTT. This codes for CASSPKQGEPQHF.

The gene calls are TRBV7-6 and TRBJ2-7; 11 positions agree with TRBD2. Trimming at V came to 0 bases and at J to 7 bases, leaving 11 bases not matched to a gene. Germline V gene data show CDR1 as SGHVS and CDR2 as FNYEAQ. The CDR3 has 17 residues. CDR3 region: CASSLARVAGGPGEQYF. In DNA, the CDR3 is TGTGCCAGCAGCTTAGCGCGAGTAGCGGGAGGGCCGGGAGAGCAGTACTTC.